The present TCR beta chain was sequenced within a study of response to subunit inactivated influenza vaccine. Findings of the study overall: The authors proposed limited new T cell recruitment per seasonal influenza vaccination.

Worth noting for this clonotype: The antigen remains unidentified.

Germline V gene sequence: CDR1 SQVTM, CDR2 ANQGSEA. This CDR3 has 13 amino acids. The trim removed 2 bases at V and 2 bases at J, leaving 3 bases unmatched. TCRdb analysed the RT-PCR reads with MiXCR anew, one entry per CDR3 protein. This table holds fewer than 700,000 distinct CDR3 sequences, 10% to 15% found once. This material consisted of PBMCs from blood, taken about 6 weeks after vaccination. This TCR was recovered from a man in his fifties who received an inactivated influenza vaccine. This chain uses TRBV29-1 with TRBJ2-7, with 7 bases matching TRBD1. The chain's CDR3 is CSVETGDAYEQYF. The CDR3 bases are TGCAGCGTTGAAACAGGGGACGCCTACGAGCAGTACTTC.